Shown below are 8 T cell receptor beta chains from a single sample sequenced in a study of blood T cells in healthy people across ages. For the second PCR, which ran for roughly 6 to 11 cycles, a sample-barcoded 5' primer and a J-beta primer mix were used. TCRdb called the 5' RACE reads again in MiXCR, with one record for every CDR3 protein. In the table there are hundreds of thousands of distinct CDR3 sequences, 20% to 25% of which are singletons. The specimen sequenced was blood. The receptors were gathered from a man in his 70s in good health.

There are many counts of this clonotype. The rearrangement links TRBV20-1 to TRBJ2-7; D ambiguous. Between the trimmed V and J ends, which lost 3 bases and 6 bases, there was a span of 15 bases. There are 13 residues in the CDR3. Germline V gives CDR1 DFQATT, CDR2 SNEGSKA (reference sequence). CDR3 amino acids: CSASGTTRSEQYF. CDR3 DNA: TGCAGTGCTAGTGGCACAACCCGATCCGAGCAGTACTTC.

This clonotype showed up just a few times. The chain recombines TRBV7-8 with TRBJ1-3, with D possibly being TRBD1 (5 bases). Trimming stripped 5 bases from V and 2 bases from J, with 16 bases between. This CDR3 has 16 amino acids. CDR1 is SGHVS and CDR2 is FQNEAQ in the germline V gene. CDR3 DNA: TGTGCCAGCAGCCCAGAGGGCAGGGTAACTGGAAACACCATATATTTT. As protein: CASSPEGRVTGNTIYF.

The chain recombines TRBV2 with TRBJ2-1; no clear D. V gave up 7 bases and J gave up 6 bases, with 19 bases separating them. Germline-derived CDR1 and CDR2 are SNHLY and FYNNEI. The CDR3 sequence is 15 residues long. CDR3 in DNA: TGTGCCAGCACCGCCGTTTGGGCTGATTCCAATGAGCAGTTCTTC. Encoded protein: CASTAVWADSNEQFF.

This clonotype was recorded a few times. The CDR3 spells CASSPGPITDTQYF. For the CDR3, the DNA is TGTGCCAGCAGTCCAGGTCCCATCACAGATACGCAGTATTTT. The rearrangement uses TRBV2 and TRBJ2-3; no clear D. This CDR3 is 14 amino acids long. In germline, CDR1 is SNHLY, CDR2 FYNNEI. Trimming pared 5 bases from V and 2 bases from J, leaving 11 bases between.

This clonotype turned up a few times. This chain connects TRBV6-1 to TRBJ2-1; 8 bases map to TRBD2. J lost 5 bases, V lost 6 bases, and 9 bases had no gene match. Germline V gene sequence: CDR1 MNHNS, CDR2 SASEGT. This CDR3 has 15 amino acids. The chain's CDR3 is CASRPGTSYNNEQFF. The CDR3 DNA sequence: TGTGCCAGCAGGCCTGGGACTAGTTATAACAATGAGCAGTTCTTC.

This chain connects TRBV6-2 or TRBV6-3 to TRBJ2-5; D unclear. With the DNA end fitting TRBJ2-7 better, the J assignment may be wrong. Germline loops: CDR1 MNHEY, CDR2 SVGEGT. The CDR3 is 13 residues long. The CDR3 protein is CASSYSDEYEQYF. The CDR3 DNA sequence: TGTGCCAGCAGTTACTCGGACGAATACGAGCAGTACTTC.

The chain is built from TRBV6-5 and TRBJ2-3; D uncertain. Per the germline V gene, CDR1 is MNHEY and CDR2 is SVGAGI. Trimming took 0 bases from V and 6 from J, leaving 7 bases between them. The CDR3 is made up of 13 amino acids. DNA of the CDR3: TGTGCCAGCAGTTACTCCTCCCTTGATACGCAGTATTTT. Amino acids: CASSYSSLDTQYF.

This clonotype appeared a few times. The genes are TRBV7-9 and TRBJ1-6; D is uncertain. The CDR3 loop spans 16 amino acids. The germline CDR1 and CDR2 sequences are SEHNR and FQNEAQ (reference sequence). Trimming took 3 bases from V and 5 from J, leaving 14 bases between them. CDR3 bases: TGTGCCAGCAGCTTGGGCGGAGTGGGCGATAATTCACCCCTCCACTTT. Amino acids: CASSLGGVGDNSPLHF.